One and the same sample provided the 15 T cell receptor beta chains below, sequenced in a study of shared clonotypes between healthy human individuals. Sequencing was performed with immunoSEQ multiplex PCR; in TCRdb, only in-frame clones are kept and a portion is missing. The data hold over 2,000,000 clones, with over 85% observed a single time. Naive CD8 cells lacked CD45RO and underwent positive selection for CCR7, leaving out terminally differentiated effector memory CD45RA+ cells. Source material: naive CD8+ T cells from PBMCs. The source is a man younger than 30 in good health. Some clones in this sample may be carry-over from other donors' samples.

This clone appeared a single time. The rearrangement uses TRBV27 and TRBJ2-7; D not certain. CDR3 size: 15 residues. From germline, CDR1 is MNHEY and CDR2 SMNVEV (reference sequence). Trimming took 7 bases from V and 6 from J, leaving 22 bases between them. The CDR3 loop reads CASTSLGPQGGEQYF. In nucleotides, the CDR3 is TGTGCCAGCACCTCCCTTGGGCCCCAAGGCGGCGAGCAGTACTTC.

This clone was seen a single time. The chain couples TRBV11-2 to TRBJ2-1, with 9 positions matching TRBD1. Germline CDR1 is SGHAT and CDR2 is FQNNGV. Losses at the gene ends were 5 bases for V and 14 bases for J; bases not matched to a gene: 13. CDR3 length: 14 residues. The CDR3: CASSRGTGFKGEFF. The CDR3 DNA reads TGTGCCAGCAGCAGGGGGACAGGGTTTAAGGGCGAGTTCTTC. The whole variable domain, remainder taken from reference TRBV11-2 and TRBJ2-1, is EAGVAQSPRYKIIEKRQSVAFWCNPISGHATLYWYQQILGQGPKLLIQFQNNGVVDDSQLPKDRFSAERLKGVDSTLKIQPAKLEDSAVYLCASSRGTGFKGEFFGPGTRLTVL.

This clone was observed once. This chain links TRBV6-5 with TRBJ2-7; possible D gene TRBD1, 5 bases. The ends were cut back, 5 bases at V and 0 bases at J, with 14 bases in the middle. This CDR3 has 15 residues. Germline V gene lookup returns CDR1 MNHEY and CDR2 SVGAGI. For the CDR3, the DNA is TGTGCCAGCAGTCCCCGACAGAGTGTCTCCTACGAGCAGTACTTC. Residues: CASSPRQSVSYEQYF.

V and J are TRBV15 and TRBJ1-1; D is undetermined. The germline gives CDR1 LNHNV, CDR2 YYDKDF (reference sequence). The germline V and J ends were trimmed by 5 bases and 6 bases, with 13 bases remaining between them. The CDR3 runs 13 residues. CDR3 loop: CATSYSLWAEAFF. In DNA, the CDR3 is TGTGCCACCAGCTATTCCTTGTGGGCTGAAGCTTTCTTT.

The chain couples TRBV9 to TRBJ1-1; no definite D call. The germline CDR1 and CDR2 sequences are SGDLS and YYNGEE. This CDR3 spans 16 amino acids. Trimming removed 2 bases from V and 1 base from J, with 15 bases in between. CDR3 DNA sequence: TGTGCCAGCAGCGTCTCCGGGGAGAAGGGGAACACTGAAGCTTTCTTT. It encodes CASSVSGEKGNTEAFF.

In regard to this clone: The germline gene is not matched at one end of the junction; a read error may be the cause. The chain combines TRBV10-3 with TRBJ2-7; D gene ambiguous. This CDR3 comprises 12 residues. Germline CDR1 ENHRY, CDR2 SYGVKD. This CDR3 is CASSLSPDEQYF. The DNA for the CDR3 is TGTGCCAGCAGTTTATCCCCCGACGAGCAGTACTTC.

The V call is TRBV2, the J call TRBJ2-4, with 9 positions matching TRBD2. V gave up 4 bases and J gave up 1 base; unmatched junction bases: 11. Germline V gives CDR1 SNHLY, CDR2 FYNNEI. This CDR3 region has 18 residues. In DNA, the CDR3 is TGTGCCAGCAGTGGCAACACCATAGCGGGGGAGGCCAAAAACATTCAGTACTTC. Translating gives CASSGNTIAGEAKNIQYF. Complete variable domain (other parts from reference TRBV2 and TRBJ2-4): EPEVTQTPSHQVTQMGQEVILRCVPISNHLYFYWYRQILGQKVEFLVSFYNNEISEKSEIFDDQFSVERPDGSNFTLKIRSTKLEDSAMYFCASSGNTIAGEAKNIQYFGAGTRLSVL.

The rearrangement links TRBV7-6 to TRBJ1-1; no reliable D call. Germline V gene lookup returns CDR1 SGHVS and CDR2 FNYEAQ. V lost 2 bases and J 6 bases, leaving 22 bases between the germline ends. The CDR3 spans 17 residues. The CDR3, as DNA: TGTGCCAGCAGCTTACTCTCAAGGGAATGGGGAGGAGCTGAAGCTTTCTTT. Translation: CASSLLSREWGGAEAFF. Full variable domain (outside the CDR3, taken from reference TRBV7-6 and TRBJ1-1): GAGVSQSPRYKVTKRGQDVALRCDPISGHVSLYWYRQALGQGPEFLTYFNYEAQQDKSGLPNDRFSAERPEGSISTLTIQRTEQRDSAMYRCASSLLSREWGGAEAFFGQGTRLTVV.

V usage is TRBV7-9 and J usage is TRBJ2-7, with a possible D match to TRBD2 (5 bases). Per germline, CDR1 SEHNR and CDR2 FQNEAQ (reference sequence). Trimming took 5 bases from V and 0 from J, leaving 14 bases between them. The length of the CDR3 is 15 residues. The CDR3 region is CASSRMDGGSYEQYF. The DNA of the CDR3 is TGTGCCAGCAGCCGGATGGACGGAGGCTCCTACGAGCAGTACTTC.

CDR3 bases: TGTGCCAGCAGAGGGAGCTACAATGAGCAGTTCTTC. Translating it yields CASRGSYNEQFF. This chain uses TRBV5-6 with TRBJ2-1, with D perhaps matching TRBD2 (5 bases). This CDR3 is built from 12 residues. Trimming stripped 5 bases from V and 3 bases from J, with 6 bases between. The germline V gene encodes CDR1 SGHDT and CDR2 YYEEEE. The whole variable domain, remainder taken from reference TRBV5-6 and TRBJ2-1, is DAGVTQSPTHLIKTRGQQVTLRCSPKSGHDTVSWYQQALGQGPQFIFQYYEEEERQRGNFPDRFSGHQFPNYSSELNVNALLLGDSALYLCASRGSYNEQFFGPGTRLTVL.

This clone was seen a few times. V and J are TRBV9 and TRBJ1-2; D is ambiguous. The length of the CDR3 is 13 residues. V was shortened by 4 bases and J by 7 bases, with 14 bases between the two germline ends. Germline CDR1 and CDR2: SGDLS and YYNGEE. CDR3 protein: CASSPSLAAGYTF. CDR3 in DNA: TGTGCCAGCAGCCCATCTTTGGCAGCTGGCTACACCTTC.

The CDR3 is CASSAYRGTDTQYF. In nucleotides, the CDR3 is TGTGCCAGCAGCGCCTACAGGGGCACAGATACGCAGTATTTT. The chain uses TRBV9 and TRBJ2-3; TRBD1 is a possible D gene (6 bases). This CDR3 comprises 14 residues. The germline V gene has CDR1 SGDLS and CDR2 YYNGEE. V was cut by 3 bases and J by 1 base, with 9 bases left in between.

The J gene is TRBJ2-2, the V gene TRBV9, with 8 bases matching TRBD2. Germline lookup yields CDR1 SGDLS and CDR2 YYNGEE. CDR3 length: 16 residues. V lost 1 base, J lost 3 bases, and 5 bases stayed unmatched. The CDR3 loop reads CASSVWREDYTGELFF. Written as DNA, the CDR3 is TGTGCCAGCAGCGTATGGCGGGAGGATTACACCGGGGAGCTGTTTTTT.

The rearrangement uses TRBV4-2 and TRBJ2-7; 11 nucleotides align to TRBD2. The CDR3 spans 18 residues. Losses at the gene ends were 0 bases for V and 3 bases for J; bases not matched to a gene: 10. Per germline, CDR1 LGHNA and CDR2 YNFKEQ. CDR3 in amino acids: CASSQEGAILAGDYEQYF. CDR3 in DNA: TGTGCCAGCAGCCAAGAGGGGGCTATACTAGCGGGGGACTACGAGCAGTACTTC.

This rearrangement joins TRBV28 to TRBJ1-2; TRBD1 matches at 10 bases. Trimming removed 7 bases from V and 4 bases from J; junction bases left unmatched: 12. This CDR3 contains 16 residues. Germline V gene sequence: CDR1 MDHEN, CDR2 SYDVKM. The CDR3 loop is CASTGTGAIRLYGYTF. CDR3 nucleotide sequence: TGTGCCAGCACCGGGACAGGGGCCATACGTCTCTATGGCTACACCTTC.